This T cell receptor (beta chain) is drawn from a study of CD8 T cells in acute hepatitis C reinfection. Sequencing was performed with immunoSEQ multiplex PCR; in TCRdb, only in-frame clones are kept and a portion is missing. The sample lists more than 35,000 clones, around nine tenths seen once, with roughly 0.51% in the top ten. Study results and limitations: Preferential TRBV04 and TRBV06 usage appeared in all groups and was not explained by the naive pool.

Note on this clone: As yet, its antigen is unknown.

Germline assignment: CDR1 SGHDT and CDR2 YYEEEE. The V and J ends lost 4 bases and 2 bases respectively, with 13 bases between them. The CDR3 has 14 residues. Documented time point: naive CD8 control sorted from an acute-time-point sample. The source material was naive CD8+ T cells from PBMCs. This receptor was identified in a man aged 25 to 45 with chronic hepatitis C. V is TRBV5-6 and J is TRBJ2-7, with D unclear. The CDR3 DNA reads TGTGCCAGCAGCGTAGCATTTGAAACCTACGAGCAGTACTTC. Protein product: CASSVAFETYEQYF.